The 2 T cell receptor beta chains below all came from one sample that was sequenced in a study of blood T cell repertoires in COVID-19. Libraries were prepared by immunoSEQ multiplex PCR; TCRdb keeps only in-frame clonotypes and omits some of them. The table records 200,000 to 250,000 clones, roughly 87% of them present only once. Input material: PBMCs or T cells enriched from blood (not recorded which). These receptors all stem from a man aged 25-40 years who had recovered from COVID-19.

The V and J genes are TRBV7-9 and TRBJ2-5, with TRBD2 matching over 7 bases. CDR1 is SEHNR and CDR2 is FQNEAQ in the germline V gene (reference sequence). CDR3 length: 15 amino acids. After removal of 0 bases from V and 3 bases from J, the junction contained 4 bases not matched to a gene. The chain's CDR3 is CASSLAFGTKETQYF. CDR3 bases: TGTGCCAGCAGCTTAGCGTTTGGGACTAAAGAGACCCAGTACTTC.

V gene TRBV27 combines with J gene TRBJ2-4, with D tentatively TRBD2 (6 bases). CDR3 size: 12 residues. The V and J ends lost 7 bases and 11 bases respectively, with 15 bases between them. From germline, CDR1 is MNHEY and CDR2 SMNVEV (reference sequence). Here the CDR3 reads CASTDGRTVQYF. The CDR3, as DNA: TGTGCCAGCACCGACGGGAGAACGGTTCAGTACTTC.